The 23 T cell receptor beta chains listed next were all sequenced from one sample in a study of T-cell memory formation after mild COVID-19. TCRdb analysed the 5' RACE reads with MiXCR anew, one entry per CDR3 protein. This table has about 270,000 distinct CDR3 sequences, 15% appearing once. Sequenced sample: PBMCs or a T cell subset sorted from them (not recorded which). These receptor sequences come from an adult woman who had mild COVID-19 (a few samples of this study predate the infection). Cell type and time point are not known.

The V and J genes are TRBV5-1 and TRBJ2-6; 12 bases agree with TRBD2. V was pared by 5 bases and J by 3 bases, with 9 bases of the junction left unmatched. The length of the CDR3 is 18 residues. Per germline, CDR1 SGHRS and CDR2 YFSETQ. The CDR3 sequence: CASRSSSGRAVGANVLTF. The CDR3 bases are TGCGCCAGCAGATCATCTAGCGGGAGGGCAGTTGGGGCCAACGTCCTGACTTTC.

The rearrangement uses TRBV21-1 and TRBJ1-2; the table's D call of TRBD1 was not tested on the DNA. TRBV21-1 constitutes a pseudogene. The CDR3 contains 15 residues. The CDR3 bases are TGTGCCAGCAGCAAGTCGGGACAGGGAGCCGAGGGCTACACCTTC. Its protein is CASSKSGQGAEGYTF.

V is TRBV7-8 and J is TRBJ2-3; 10 bases are a match to TRBD1. Germline CDR1 SGHVS, CDR2 FQNEAQ. The junction had 25 bases not matched to a gene; V was cut back by 5 bases and J by 5 bases. CDR3 length: 21 residues. The CDR3 loop is CASSLARGQGLGGSRGDTQYF. The DNA for the CDR3 is TGTGCCAGCAGCCTCGCCCGGGGACAGGGGCTAGGAGGTAGTCGCGGAGATACGCAGTATTTT. Full variable domain (rest looked up from reference TRBV7-8 and TRBJ2-3): GAGVSQSPRYKVAKRGQDVALRCDPISGHVSLFWYQQALGQGPEFLTYFQNEAQLDKSGLPSDRFFAERPEGSVSTLKIQRTQQEDSAVYLCASSLARGQGLGGSRGDTQYFGPGTRLTVL.

This clonotype was observed at least ten times. In DNA, the CDR3 is TGTGCCAGCAGTGAAGCGGCCCTTTCTAGCGGGGGGGCGACAGATACGCAGTATTTT. It codes for CASSEAALSSGGATDTQYF. This sequence joins TRBV2 and TRBJ2-3, with 12 bases that match TRBD2. This CDR3 contains 19 residues. Germline V gene data show CDR1 as SNHLY and CDR2 as FYNNEI. Losses at the gene ends were 0 bases for V and 3 bases for J; bases not matched to a gene: 10.

V usage is TRBV24-1 and J usage is TRBJ2-1; 10 bases are a match to TRBD1. This CDR3 has 16 amino acids. J gave up 2 bases and V 1 base, and 1 base lay outside the gene matches. Germline loops: CDR1 KGHDR, CDR2 SFDVKD. Here the CDR3 DNA reads TGTGCCACCAGTGATTTAGGGACAGGGGCCTACAATGAGCAGTTCTTC. Protein: CATSDLGTGAYNEQFF.

CDR3 loop: CASSSPGQGAFSYF. CDR3 nucleotides: TGCGCCAGCAGCTCCCCAGGACAGGGGGCCTTTTCGTATTTT. The gene calls are TRBV5-1 and TRBJ2-3, with 11 bases identical to TRBD1. V shed 3 bases, J shed 14 bases, and the junction held 11 bases outside the gene matches. This CDR3 is 14 amino acids long. The germline V gene has CDR1 SGHRS and CDR2 YFSETQ.

This chain connects TRBV5-1 to TRBJ2-2; D gene uncertain. The V end was cut by 3 bases, the J end by 6 bases, with 3 bases between. The germline gives CDR1 SGHRS, CDR2 YFSETQ. The CDR3 is 11 amino acids. The CDR3 protein is CASSYAGELFF. CDR3 DNA: TGCGCCAGCAGCTATGCCGGGGAGCTGTTTTTT.

This clonotype was seen only a few times. This chain links TRBV11-2 with TRBJ2-7; TRBD1 or TRBD2 may be the D gene (6 bases each). V was shortened by 1 base and J by 4 bases, with 14 bases between the two germline ends. Germline V lookup: CDR1 SGHAT, CDR2 FQNNGV. The CDR3 is made up of 15 amino acids. The CDR3: CASSLGFTGRYEQYF. For the CDR3, the DNA is TGTGCCAGCAGCTTAGGGTTCACAGGGAGGTACGAGCAGTACTTC.

This clonotype was seen a handful of times. V is TRBV20-1 and J is TRBJ2-1; tentative D call: TRBD1 (5 bases). V was cut by 6 bases and J by 0 bases, with 12 bases left in between. This CDR3 contains 14 residues. Germline loops: CDR1 DFQATT, CDR2 SNEGSKA (reference sequence). CDR3 in amino acids: CSATDPYSYNEQFF. The CDR3 nucleotides read TGCAGTGCGACAGACCCTTACTCCTACAATGAGCAGTTCTTC.

A few counts support this clonotype. The CDR3 DNA reads TGCGCCAGCAGTCAATCGGGGGGGCGAGGAAGCGGGCTTGCCAAAAACATTCAGTACTTC. Translated, it gives CASSQSGGRGSGLAKNIQYF. This rearrangement joins TRBV23-1 to TRBJ2-4; D is perhaps TRBD2 (7 bases). TRBV23-1 is assigned to the ORF class and has an uncertain function. The CDR3 contains 20 residues. The V gene lost 0 bases and the J gene lost 1 base, with 22 bases spanning the gap.

This clonotype occurred many times. The rearrangement joins TRBV4-2 to TRBJ2-3, with D possibly being TRBD2 (6 bases). Between the trimmed V and J ends, which lost 4 bases and 3 bases, there was a span of 17 bases. Germline values: CDR1 LGHNA, CDR2 YNFKEQ. This CDR3 is 16 amino acids long. CDR3 in DNA: TGTGCCAGCAGCCTTTTAGCGGTTGGGACGACAGATACGCAGTATTTT. This gives the protein CASSLLAVGTTDTQYF.

The J gene is TRBJ2-5, the V gene TRBV5-1; D tentatively fits TRBD1 or TRBD2 (5 bases each). V was clipped by 0 bases and J by 6 bases, with 15 bases between them. This CDR3 is 15 amino acids long. The germline V gene has CDR1 SGHRS and CDR2 YFSETQ. In DNA, the CDR3 is TGCGCCAGCAGCTTGGCCCCGGGGCCTCTCCAGACCCAGTACTTC. Residues: CASSLAPGPLQTQYF.

This clonotype came up a few times. The V call is TRBV20-1, the J call TRBJ2-5; 8 positions agree with TRBD2. The CDR3 consists of 12 residues. V lost 5 bases, J lost 4 bases, and 3 bases stayed unmatched. Germline V gene lookup returns CDR1 DFQATT and CDR2 SNEGSKA (reference sequence). CDR3 sequence: CSAREGRETQYF. In nucleotides, the CDR3 is TGCAGTGCTCGGGAGGGGAGAGAGACCCAGTACTTC.

The chain uses TRBV12-3 or TRBV12-4 and TRBJ2-5, with 8 bases lining up with TRBD2. This CDR3 has 15 amino acids. The V gene end was trimmed by 3 bases and the J gene end by 0 bases; junction bases not matched to a gene: 3. Here the CDR3 reads CASSFVSGNQETQYF. The CDR3, as DNA: TGTGCCAGCAGTTTCGTTAGCGGGAACCAAGAGACCCAGTACTTC.

In DNA form, the CDR3 reads TGTGCCAGCAGCCGAGCGGGATCTAAGAATGAGCAGTTCTTC. Encoded protein: CASSRAGSKNEQFF. J is TRBJ2-1 and V is TRBV7-9, with 7 bases matching TRBD2. CDR3 length equals 14 residues. V gave up 5 bases and J gave up 7 bases; unmatched junction bases: 8. Germline V gene data show CDR1 as SEHNR and CDR2 as FQNEAQ (reference sequence).

This clonotype occurred a few times. The chain joins TRBV20-1 to TRBJ2-5; 12 bases match TRBD2. CDR1 is DFQATT and CDR2 is SNEGSKA in the germline V gene (reference sequence). The CDR3 has 15 amino acids. The J segment lost 5 bases and the V segment lost 3 bases, leaving 7 bases of the junction unmatched. The CDR3 reads CSASRASGGAETQYF. CDR3 nucleotides: TGCAGTGCTAGTAGGGCTAGCGGGGGGGCGGAGACCCAGTACTTC.

The rearrangement uses TRBV29-1 and TRBJ2-2, with 8 bases lining up with TRBD1. This CDR3 is built from 14 residues. V shed 6 bases and J 5 bases; nucleotides not matched to a gene: 8. Germline V gene data show CDR1 as SQVTM and CDR2 as ANQGSEA. The CDR3 region is CSVVDRGGTGELFF. In DNA, the CDR3 is TGCAGCGTGGTCGACAGGGGTGGTACCGGGGAGCTGTTTTTT.

This clonotype appeared a few times. The V gene is TRBV15, the J gene TRBJ2-6, with a weak D call TRBD2 (6 bases). V lost 5 bases, J lost 2 bases, and 10 bases lay in between. The CDR3 sequence is 15 residues long. Per the germline V gene, CDR1 is LNHNV and CDR2 is YYDKDF (reference sequence). Here the CDR3 reads CATSPGVTGANVLTF. Written as DNA, the CDR3 is TGTGCCACCAGCCCGGGGGTAACTGGGGCCAACGTCCTGACTTTC.

This chain connects TRBV19 to TRBJ1-1; D not certain. The germline gives CDR1 LNHDA, CDR2 SQIVND (reference sequence). This CDR3 is 15 amino acids long. V was pared by 6 bases and J by 0 bases, with 14 bases between. CDR3 sequence reads: CASRTGSGVNTEAFF. CDR3 sequence (DNA): TGTGCCAGTAGGACCGGGTCGGGAGTGAACACTGAAGCTTTCTTT.

This clonotype has only a few counts. This chain uses TRBV9 with TRBJ2-1; 9 nucleotides agree with TRBD2. CDR3 length: 15 amino acids. In germline, CDR1 is SGDLS, CDR2 YYNGEE. V dropped 1 base and J dropped 10; count of bases not matched to a gene: 9. The CDR3 nucleotides are TGTGCCAGCAGCGTACCTCCTAGCGGGACGGTCGAGCAGTTCTTC. Translation gives CASSVPPSGTVEQFF.

The sample holds many counts of this clonotype. J is TRBJ1-6 and V is TRBV11-2; D is ambiguous. V gave up 1 base and J gave up 9 bases, with 22 bases separating them. The V gene's germline CDR1 is SGHAT and CDR2 FQNNGV. This CDR3 contains 18 residues. The CDR3 nucleotides read TGTGCCAGCAGCTTAGGTCGCTCTGTACGACGCGGGAGTTCACCCCTCCACTTT. This encodes CASSLGRSVRRGSSPLHF. Using reference TRBV11-2 and TRBJ1-6 for the parts outside the CDR3, the full variable domain is EAGVAQSPRYKIIEKRQSVAFWCNPISGHATLYWYQQILGQGPKLLIQFQNNGVVDDSQLPKDRFSAERLKGVDSTLKIQPAKLEDSAVYLCASSLGRSVRRGSSPLHFGNGTRLTVT.

This clonotype was detected only a few times. The chain combines TRBV12-3 or TRBV12-4 with TRBJ2-1, with a tentative D call TRBD1 (5 bases). V was clipped by 5 bases and J by 4 bases, with 15 bases between them. The CDR3 is made up of 15 amino acids. As DNA, the CDR3 is TGTGCCAGCAGTAAAGGTCCAGACAGTTACAATGAGCAGTTCTTC. Translated: CASSKGPDSYNEQFF.

This clonotype was observed a few times. The chain recombines TRBV7-8 with TRBJ1-1; D uncertain. CDR1 and CDR2 from the germline V gene are SGHVS and FQNEAQ. V was pared by 2 bases and J by 5 bases, with 12 bases between. CDR3 size: 14 residues. The CDR3 sequence is CASSLQSRATEAFF. The DNA for the CDR3 is TGTGCCAGCAGCTTACAGTCAAGGGCAACTGAAGCTTTCTTT.